The present entry profiles one T cell receptor beta chain with its context. The data derive from a study of blood T cell repertoires in COVID-19. Study as a whole: Donors in the United States, Italy and Spain gave samples during acute or convalescent COVID-19.

In the study's own analysis: Researchers report that nucleated cell counts were estimated from reference gene primer amplification. Repertoires were generated with immunoSEQ multiplex PCR, while TCRdb's copy carries only in-frame clones and drops some. Clone size and the V and J calls come from that table; the DNA yielded D and trimming. The table shows about 250,000 clones, with 70% to 85% occurring only once. The ends lost 4 bases at V and 4 bases at J; junction bases unmatched: 5. Germline CDR1 and CDR2: SGHRS and YFSETQ. CDR3 size: 16 residues. This sequence joins TRBV5-1 and TRBJ2-1; 13 nucleotides align to TRBD2. The clonotype comes from a man aged 80 or over with acute or convalescent COVID-19. The sequenced material came from peripheral blood. The chain's CDR3 is CASSPLTSGGYNEQFF. Here the CDR3 DNA reads TGCGCCAGCAGCCCCTTGACTAGCGGGGGGTACAATGAGCAGTTCTTC.